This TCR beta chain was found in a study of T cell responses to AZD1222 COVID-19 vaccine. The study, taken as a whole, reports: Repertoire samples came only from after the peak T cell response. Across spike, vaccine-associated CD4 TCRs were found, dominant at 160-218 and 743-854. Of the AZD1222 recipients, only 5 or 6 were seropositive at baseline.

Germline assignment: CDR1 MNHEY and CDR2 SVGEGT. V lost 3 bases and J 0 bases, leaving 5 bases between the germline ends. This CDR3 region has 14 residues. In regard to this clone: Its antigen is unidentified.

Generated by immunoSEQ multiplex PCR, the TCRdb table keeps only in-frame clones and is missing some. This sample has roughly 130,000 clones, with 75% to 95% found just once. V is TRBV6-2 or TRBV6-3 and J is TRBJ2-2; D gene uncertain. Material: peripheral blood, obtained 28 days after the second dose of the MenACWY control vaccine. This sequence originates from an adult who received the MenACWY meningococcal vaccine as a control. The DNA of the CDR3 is TGTGCCAGCAGTTATAACACGAACACCGGGGAGCTGTTTTTT. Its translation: CASSYNTNTGELFF.